This TCR beta chain derives from a study of blood T cell repertoires in COVID-19. Study-wide context: The analysed material was cDNA or gDNA that came from T cells, B-cell-depleted T cells, or PBMCs.

V was pared by 6 bases and J by 4 bases, with 15 bases between. The germline V gene encodes CDR1 KGHSH and CDR2 LQKENI. The CDR3 covers 14 residues. As handled by the study authors: Nucleated cell counts were estimated from reference gene primer amplification. TCRdb keeps only in-frame clones here, not all; method: immunoSEQ multiplex PCR. V and J calls and clone size come straight from that table; D and trimming were deduced from the DNA. The sample records a few hundred thousand clones, roughly 84% being singletons. Sequenced material: peripheral blood. This receptor was obtained from a man aged 50-60 years who had recovered from COVID-19. The J gene is TRBJ2-5, the V gene TRBV18; possible D gene TRBD2, 6 bases. Written as DNA, the CDR3 is TGTGCCAGCTCGCGGGACTCGGGGAGAGAGACCCAGTACTTC. As protein: CASSRDSGRETQYF.